This TCR beta chain was retrieved from a study of shared clonotypes between healthy human individuals. Points from the study as a whole: Sampling used blood alone; tissue repertoires probably differ.

On this clone: Its antigen remains unknown.

The CDR3 sequence is 12 residues long. The germline V gene has CDR1 MNHNS and CDR2 SASEGT. With 4 bases removed from V and 2 bases from J, the gap between germline ends came to 5 bases. The authors split each subset's genomic DNA evenly across several immunoSEQ plates. It was about 180 ng DNA, about 30,000 T cell genomes, that sorted-subset replicate PCRs used. Sequencing used immunoSEQ multiplex PCR; TCRdb keeps in-frame clones, though not all of them. The data show about 1.4 million clones, more than 95% seen once. From CD4+ cells came CD45RA+ naive and CD45RA-negative memory subsets. The sequence derives from a man aged 25-45 years in good health. The V and J genes are TRBV6-1 and TRBJ2-5; D ambiguous. Sequencing was done on a sample of naive CD4+ T cells sorted from blood. Documented subset: CD45RA+ positively selected. This CDR3 is CASSGRQETQYF. Written as DNA, the CDR3 is TGTGCCAGCAGTGGCAGGCAAGAGACCCAGTACTTC.